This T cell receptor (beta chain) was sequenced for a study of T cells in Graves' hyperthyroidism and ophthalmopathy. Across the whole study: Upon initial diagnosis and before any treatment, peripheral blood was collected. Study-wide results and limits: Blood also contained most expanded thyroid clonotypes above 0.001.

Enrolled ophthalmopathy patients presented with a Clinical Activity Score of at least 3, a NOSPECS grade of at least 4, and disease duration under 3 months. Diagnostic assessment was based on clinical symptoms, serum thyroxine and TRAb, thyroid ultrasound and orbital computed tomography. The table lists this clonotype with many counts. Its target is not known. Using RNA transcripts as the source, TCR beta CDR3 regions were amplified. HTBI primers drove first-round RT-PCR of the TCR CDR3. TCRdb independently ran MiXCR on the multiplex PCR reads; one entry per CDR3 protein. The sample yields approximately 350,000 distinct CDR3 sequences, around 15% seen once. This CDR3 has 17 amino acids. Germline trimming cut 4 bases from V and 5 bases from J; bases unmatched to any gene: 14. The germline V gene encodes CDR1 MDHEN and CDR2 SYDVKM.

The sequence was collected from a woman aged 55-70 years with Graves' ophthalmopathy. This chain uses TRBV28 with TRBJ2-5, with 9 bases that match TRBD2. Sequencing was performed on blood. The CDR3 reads CASSSRTSVGSWETQYF. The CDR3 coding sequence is TGTGCCAGCAGTTCGCGGACTAGCGTTGGATCTTGGGAGACCCAGTACTTC.